A single sample is the source of the 28 T cell receptor beta chains below, sequenced in a study of shared clonotypes between healthy human individuals. Here immunoSEQ multiplex PCR was the method, and the copy in TCRdb shows in-frame clones only, minus some. The table includes more than 1 million clones, approximately 80% detected once. Sequenced sample: memory CD4+ T cells from PBMCs. The subset denotes: CD45RA-negative fraction. Every receptor here comes from a man younger than 35 in good health. Some clones in this sample may be carry-over from other donors' samples.

The chain carries TRBV6-1 and TRBJ2-3; 10 nucleotides match TRBD1. The germline V gene encodes CDR1 MNHNS and CDR2 SASEGT. CDR3 size: 14 residues. The V and J ends lost 8 bases and 1 base, in that order; junction bases with no gene match: 3. Here the CDR3 DNA reads TGTGCCAGCCGGACAGGGGGGCGCACAGATACGCAGTATTTT. Encoded protein: CASRTGGRTDTQYF.

For this clone: The sample contains more than one DNA sequence encoding this CDR3. This chain joins TRBV5-1 and TRBJ2-5, with 7 bases matching TRBD2. After removal of 2 bases from V and 5 bases from J, the junction contained 3 bases not matched to a gene. Germline V gene lookup returns CDR1 SGHRS and CDR2 YFSETQ. The CDR3 totals 13 residues. The CDR3 sequence is CASSLGAGETQYF. The CDR3 nucleotides read TGCGCCAGCAGCTTAGGAGCGGGGGAGACCCAGTACTTC.

The rearrangement links TRBV10-1 to TRBJ2-5; D is possibly TRBD2 (7 bases). CDR1 is WNHNN and CDR2 is SYGVQD in the germline V gene (reference sequence). This CDR3 spans 14 amino acids. V was clipped by 8 bases and J by 1 base, with 14 bases between them. The CDR3: CASVFGGPQETQYF. The CDR3, as DNA: TGCGCCAGCGTCTTCGGGGGGCCCCAAGAGACCCAGTACTTC.

The chain is built from TRBV7-2 and TRBJ1-4; 8 bases map to TRBD1. The CDR3 covers 15 residues. Losses at the gene ends were 3 bases for V and 8 bases for J; bases not matched to a gene: 8. Germline-derived CDR1 and CDR2 are SGHTA and FQGNSA. The CDR3 DNA is TGTGCCAGCAGCTTTGGACAGGGAGACCGAGAAAAACTGTTTTTT. Its protein is CASSFGQGDREKLFF.

Details on this clone: The junction departs from germline at one end; a sequencing error may be responsible. The chain is built from TRBV6-4 and TRBJ2-5; weak D call: TRBD2 (6 bases). The CDR3 is made up of 14 amino acids. CDR1 MRHNA and CDR2 SNTAGT come from the germline V gene. CDR3 coding DNA: TGTGCCAGCAGGGACTCCGGGGGCCAAGAGACCCAGTACTTC. Protein: CASRDSGGQETQYF.

On this clone: The junction departs from germline at one end; a sequencing error may be responsible. The sample carries other DNA sequences with the same CDR3. The rearrangement links TRBV28 to TRBJ1-4; no definite D call. The CDR3 contains 12 residues. Germline V gives CDR1 MDHEN, CDR2 SYDVKM. The CDR3 region is CASSLSNEKLFF. CDR3 DNA sequence: TGTGCCAGCAGTTTATCTAACGAAAAACTGTTTTTT.

The chain links TRBV7-2 to TRBJ2-7; TRBD1 agrees at 7 bases. The CDR3 is 16 residues long. Germline values: CDR1 SGHTA, CDR2 FQGNSA. Losses at the gene ends were 3 bases for V and 0 bases for J; bases not matched to a gene: 8. CDR3 residues: CASSFSIQGPSYEQYF. CDR3 coding DNA: TGTGCCAGCAGCTTCTCCATACAGGGGCCCTCCTACGAGCAGTACTTC.

The chain uses TRBV6-4 and TRBJ2-2; TRBD2 aligns across 14 bases. V dropped 6 bases and J dropped 1; count of bases not matched to a gene: 4. This CDR3 spans 17 amino acids. The germline V gene encodes CDR1 MRHNA and CDR2 SNTAGT. CDR3 in DNA: TGTGCCAGCAGCCCCGGGACTAGCGGGGGGAACACCGGGGAGCTGTTTTTT. Its translation: CASSPGTSGGNTGELFF.

The chain combines TRBV6-1 with TRBJ2-2; D is perhaps TRBD2 (7 bases). V gave up 6 bases and J gave up 5 bases, with 16 bases separating them. This CDR3 is 15 amino acids long. Germline CDR1 MNHNS, CDR2 SASEGT. The CDR3 coding sequence is TGTGCCAGCAGGGGGGGCGGGAGAGAAACCGGGGAGCTGTTTTTT. Its protein product is CASRGGGRETGELFF.

The V call is TRBV9, the J call TRBJ1-3, with D unresolved. The CDR3 extends over 15 amino acids. Germline values: CDR1 SGDLS, CDR2 YYNGEE. Trimming removed 0 bases at V and 2 bases at J, with 9 bases between. CDR3 sequence reads: CASSVEGSAGNTIYF. The CDR3 DNA is TGTGCCAGCAGCGTAGAAGGGTCGGCTGGAAACACCATATATTTT.

The chain joins TRBV6-4 to TRBJ2-1, with TRBD2 matching 11 bases. J was trimmed by 9 bases and V by 7 bases; bases with no gene match: 8. The CDR3 totals 14 residues. CDR1 is MRHNA, CDR2 SNTAGT, per germline. CDR3 nucleotides: TGTGCCAGCATGCCGACCGGGACTAGCGGTGAGCAGTTCTTC. Translated, it gives CASMPTGTSGEQFF.

The gene calls are TRBV6-5 and TRBJ1-2; a possible D gene is TRBD1 (5 bases). This CDR3 has 13 amino acids. In germline, CDR1 is MNHEY, CDR2 SVGAGI. The V end was cut by 2 bases, the J end by 6 bases, with 10 bases between. CDR3 protein: CASSYDRNHGYTF. In DNA, the CDR3 is TGTGCCAGCAGTTACGACAGAAACCATGGCTACACCTTC.

As to this clone: Other DNA sequences in the same sample also yield this CDR3. This rearrangement joins TRBV5-5 to TRBJ2-7; TRBD1 aligns across 7 bases. Per germline, CDR1 SGHKS and CDR2 YYEKEE (reference sequence). V trimming: 4 bases; J trimming: 6 bases; junction bases outside the gene matches: 10. The CDR3 totals 14 residues. The CDR3 bases are TGTGCCAGCAGCCCCCGGGACAGAAGACCCGAGCAGTACTTC. It translates to CASSPRDRRPEQYF.

In DNA, the CDR3 is TGTGCCAGCAGTCGGGAGGGGGGAGTCCCCGGCGAGCAGTTCTTC. Protein: CASSREGGVPGEQFF. This chain uses TRBV25-1 with TRBJ2-1, with 8 nucleotides matching TRBD2. Germline V CDR1 and CDR2: MGHDK, SYGVNS. The junction had 13 bases not matched to a gene; V was cut back by 5 bases and J by 10 bases. The CDR3 is 15 residues long.

CDR3 sequence: CASRMMSDYEQYF. The CDR3 coding sequence is TGTGCCAGCAGGATGATGTCGGACTACGAGCAGTACTTC. The gene calls are TRBV6-5 and TRBJ2-7, with no clear D. CDR1 MNHEY and CDR2 SVGAGI come from the germline V gene. The CDR3 extends over 13 amino acids. V was shortened by 6 bases and J by 3 bases, with 12 bases between the two germline ends.

The CDR3: CASSLRGSLNTEAFF. CDR3 DNA: TGTGCCAGCAGCTTGCGGGGGTCCCTAAACACTGAAGCTTTCTTT. The chain is built from TRBV5-5 and TRBJ1-1; a possible D gene is TRBD1 (5 bases). Germline lookup yields CDR1 SGHKS and CDR2 YYEKEE (reference sequence). This CDR3 comprises 15 residues. The germline V and J ends were trimmed by 1 base and 2 bases, with 12 bases remaining between them.

For the CDR3, the DNA is TGTGCCAGCAGCTTGGGTATGAGACTAGGGCCCCAGGGGTCCTACAATGAGCAGTTCTTC. Amino acids: CASSLGMRLGPQGSYNEQFF. This chain links TRBV5-4 with TRBJ2-1; D assignment may be TRBD1 or TRBD2 (6 bases each). The CDR3 covers 20 residues. Germline V gene sequence: CDR1 SGHNT, CDR2 YYREEE (reference sequence). V was cut by 0 bases and J by 1 base, with 23 bases left in between.

The chain combines TRBV2 with TRBJ1-5; D perhaps matches TRBD1 (5 bases). V was clipped by 5 bases and J by 11 bases, with 13 bases between them. Germline-derived CDR1 and CDR2 are SNHLY and FYNNEI. The CDR3 has 12 residues. The CDR3 DNA sequence: TGTGCCAGCAGTCCCACCGGGACCTCCCAGCATTTT. Translating it yields CASSPTGTSQHF.

The chain couples TRBV5-1 to TRBJ1-2, with D possibly matching TRBD1 (5 bases). The CDR3 consists of 15 residues. V was cut by 2 bases and J by 2 bases, with 13 bases left in between. The germline CDR1 and CDR2 sequences are SGHRS and YFSETQ. CDR3 DNA: TGCGCCAGCAGCTTAGGGGTCGGGGAAAACTATGGCTACACCTTC. Its translation: CASSLGVGENYGYTF. Supplemented by reference TRBV5-1 and TRBJ1-2, the full variable domain reads KAGVTQTPRYLIKTRGQQVTLSCSPISGHRSVSWYQQTPGQGLQFLFEYFSETQRNKGNFPGRFSGRQFSNSRSEMNVSTLELGDSALYLCASSLGVGENYGYTFGSGTRLTVV.

The chain combines TRBV2 with TRBJ2-3; D gene unclear. The germline V and J ends were trimmed by 8 bases and 2 bases, with 11 bases remaining between them. The CDR3 has 13 amino acids. Germline V lookup: CDR1 SNHLY, CDR2 FYNNEI. The chain's CDR3 is CASSTAPTDTQYF. The CDR3 DNA follows: TGTGCCAGCTCGACGGCACCCACAGATACGCAGTATTTT. The whole variable domain, filled in from reference TRBV2 and TRBJ2-3, reads EPEVTQTPSHQVTQMGQEVILRCVPISNHLYFYWYRQILGQKVEFLVSFYNNEISEKSEIFDDQFSVERPDGSNFTLKIRSTKLEDSAMYFCASSTAPTDTQYFGPGTRLTVL.

The V and J genes are TRBV29-1 and TRBJ2-7; tentatively, D is TRBD1 (5 bases). The length of the CDR3 is 13 residues. In germline, CDR1 is SQVTM, CDR2 ANQGSEA. The CDR3 reads CSAAGRARYEQYF. In DNA form, the CDR3 reads TGCAGTGCTGCTGGCAGGGCTCGGTACGAGCAGTACTTC.

The chain joins TRBV4-3 to TRBJ2-3; 15 bases fit TRBD2. Germline V lookup: CDR1 LGHNA, CDR2 YSLEER. There are 20 residues in the CDR3. Trimming at V came to 0 bases and at J to 5 bases, leaving 12 bases not matched to a gene. CDR3 nucleotide sequence: TGCGCCAGCAGCCAAGACTCCCTGTTGGGACTAGCGGGAGGAGTAGATACGCAGTATTTT. It codes for CASSQDSLLGLAGGVDTQYF.

This chain connects TRBV6-6 to TRBJ1-1; D unresolved. With 5 bases removed from V and 5 bases from J, the gap between germline ends came to 18 bases. Germline-derived CDR1 and CDR2 are MNHNY and SVGAGI (reference sequence). CDR3 size: 15 residues. The chain's CDR3 is CASSRGRSRDTEAFF. The CDR3 bases are TGTGCCAGCAGTCGCGGACGGAGCCGCGATACTGAAGCTTTCTTT.

To note about this clone: The junction departs from germline at one end; a sequencing error may be responsible. V and J are TRBV6-1 and TRBJ1-1, with unresolved D. This CDR3 region has 15 residues. Germline V gives CDR1 MNHNS, CDR2 SASEGT. The CDR3 region has the DNA TGTGCCAGCATCTGGACCTCCCGTGTGAACGCTGAAGCTTTCTTT. This sequence encodes CASIWTSRVNAEAFF.

This clone was detected once. This rearrangement joins TRBV18 to TRBJ2-5; D unclear. This CDR3 is built from 13 residues. Trimming cost V 0 bases and J 3 bases, with 5 bases left between them. Germline-derived CDR1 and CDR2 are KGHSH and LQKENI. The CDR3 DNA reads as TGTGCCAGCTCACCACCGGGGAAAGAGACCCAGTACTTC. This translates into CASSPPGKETQYF. The entire variable domain, with the rest obtained from reference TRBV18 and TRBJ2-5, is as follows: NAGVMQNPRHLVRRRGQEARLRCSPMKGHSHVYWYRQLPEEGLKFMVYLQKENIIDESGMPKERFSAEFPKEGPSILRIQQVVRGDSAAYFCASSPPGKETQYFGPGTRLLVL.

This chain links TRBV6-5 with TRBJ2-3, with unresolved D. The CDR3 has 13 residues. Trimming left V 0 bases short and J 4 bases short, with 5 bases between. CDR1 MNHEY and CDR2 SVGAGI come from the germline V gene. The CDR3 nucleotides are TGTGCCAGCAGTTACTCAACCTCAGATACGCAGTATTTT. Its protein product is CASSYSTSDTQYF.

The chain couples TRBV29-1 to TRBJ1-1; D is unresolved. Germline V gene lookup returns CDR1 SQVTM and CDR2 ANQGSEA. The CDR3 consists of 11 residues. V lost 2 bases and J lost 5, with 6 bases in between. The CDR3 bases are TGCAGCGTTGAACCGGAGACTGAAGCTTTCTTT. Residues: CSVEPETEAFF.

The chain has TRBV9 and TRBJ1-1; 9 nucleotides line up with TRBD1. Germline V gives CDR1 SGDLS, CDR2 YYNGEE. After removal of 3 bases from V and 6 bases from J, the junction contained 9 bases not matched to a gene. The length of the CDR3 is 15 residues. The CDR3 bases are TGTGCCAGCAGCGGTGGACAGGGGCCCTACCCTGAAGCTTTCTTT. Its translation is CASSGGQGPYPEAFF.